This record looks at one T cell receptor beta chain sequence and its context. The target antigen is unknown. This specimen belongs to a study of cytomegalovirus exposure and HLA in healthy donors. Study conclusions and caveats: According to reports, the classifier identified cytomegalovirus status with high specificity and sensitivity.

The V end was cut by 7 bases, the J end by 1 base, with 16 bases between. The CDR3 has 15 amino acids. The germline gives CDR1 WSHSY, CDR2 SAAADI. Use of 60 Vbeta and 13 Jbeta primers characterized the PCR. Data came from immunoSEQ multiplex PCR; TCRdb stores just in-frame clones and leaves some out. The sample lists around 100,000 clones, roughly four fifths occurring once. V usage is TRBV10-2 and J usage is TRBJ2-5, with D perhaps TRBD2 (6 bases). The sample was PBMCs. The receptor comes from a man aged 35-49 years in good health and CMV-seropositive. In nucleotides, the CDR3 is TGCGCCAGCACGGATGGGGGGTATGCCCAAGAGACCCAGTACTTC. Protein: CASTDGGYAQETQYF.